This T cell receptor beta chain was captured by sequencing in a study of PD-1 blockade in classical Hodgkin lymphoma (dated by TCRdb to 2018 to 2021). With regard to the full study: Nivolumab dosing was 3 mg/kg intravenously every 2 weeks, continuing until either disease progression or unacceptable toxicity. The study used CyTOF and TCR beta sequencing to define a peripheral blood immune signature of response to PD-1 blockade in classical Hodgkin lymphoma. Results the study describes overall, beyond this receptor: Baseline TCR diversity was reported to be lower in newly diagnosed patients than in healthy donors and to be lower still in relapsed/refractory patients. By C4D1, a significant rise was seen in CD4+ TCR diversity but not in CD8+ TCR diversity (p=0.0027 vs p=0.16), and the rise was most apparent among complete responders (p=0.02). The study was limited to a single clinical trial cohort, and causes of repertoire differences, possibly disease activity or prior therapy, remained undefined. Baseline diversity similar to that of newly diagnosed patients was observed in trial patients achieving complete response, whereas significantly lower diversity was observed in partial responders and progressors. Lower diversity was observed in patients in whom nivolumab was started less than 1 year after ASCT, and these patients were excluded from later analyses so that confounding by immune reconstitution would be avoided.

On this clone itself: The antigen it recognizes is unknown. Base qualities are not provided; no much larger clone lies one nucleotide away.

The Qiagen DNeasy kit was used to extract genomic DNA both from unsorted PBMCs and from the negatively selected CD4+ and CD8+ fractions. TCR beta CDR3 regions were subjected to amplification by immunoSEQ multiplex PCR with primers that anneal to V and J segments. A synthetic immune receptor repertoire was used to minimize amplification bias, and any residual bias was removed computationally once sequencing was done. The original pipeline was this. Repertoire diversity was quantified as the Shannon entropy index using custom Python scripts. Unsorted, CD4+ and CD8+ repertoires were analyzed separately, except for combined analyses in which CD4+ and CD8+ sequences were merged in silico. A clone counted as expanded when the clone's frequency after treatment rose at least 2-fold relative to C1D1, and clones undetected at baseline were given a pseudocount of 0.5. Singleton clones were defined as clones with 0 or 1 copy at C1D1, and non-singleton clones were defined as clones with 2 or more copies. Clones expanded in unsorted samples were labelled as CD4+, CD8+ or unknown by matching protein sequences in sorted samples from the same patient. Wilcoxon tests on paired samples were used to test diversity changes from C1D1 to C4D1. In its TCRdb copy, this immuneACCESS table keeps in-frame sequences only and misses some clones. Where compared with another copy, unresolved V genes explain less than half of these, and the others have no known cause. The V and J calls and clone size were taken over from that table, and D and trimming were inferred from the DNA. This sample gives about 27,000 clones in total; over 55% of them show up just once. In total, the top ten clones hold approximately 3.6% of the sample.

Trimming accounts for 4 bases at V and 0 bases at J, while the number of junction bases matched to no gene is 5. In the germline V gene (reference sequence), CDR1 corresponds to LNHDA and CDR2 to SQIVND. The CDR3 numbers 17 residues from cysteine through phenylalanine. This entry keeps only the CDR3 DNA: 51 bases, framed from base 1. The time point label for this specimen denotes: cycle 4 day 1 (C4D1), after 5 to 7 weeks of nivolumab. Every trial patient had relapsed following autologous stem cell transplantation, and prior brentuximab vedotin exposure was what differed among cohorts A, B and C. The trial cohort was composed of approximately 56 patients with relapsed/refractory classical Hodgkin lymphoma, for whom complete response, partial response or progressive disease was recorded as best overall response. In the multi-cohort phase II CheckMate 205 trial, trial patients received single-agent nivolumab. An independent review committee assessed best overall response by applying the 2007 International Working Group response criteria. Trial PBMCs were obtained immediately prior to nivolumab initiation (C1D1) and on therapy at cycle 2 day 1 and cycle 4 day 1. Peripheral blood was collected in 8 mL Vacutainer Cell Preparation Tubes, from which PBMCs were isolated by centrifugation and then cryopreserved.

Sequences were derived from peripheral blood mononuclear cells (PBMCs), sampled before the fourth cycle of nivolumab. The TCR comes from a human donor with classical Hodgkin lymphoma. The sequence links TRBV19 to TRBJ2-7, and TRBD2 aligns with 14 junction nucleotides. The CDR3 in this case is CASSTGLAGGFSYEQYF. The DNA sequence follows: TGTGCCAGTAGTACCGGACTAGCGGGAGGTTTCTCCTACGAGCAGTACTTC.